This T cell receptor (beta chain) came from a study of radiotherapy plus CTLA-4 blockade in lung cancer (dated by TCRdb to 2017 to 2018). In the study overall: Among enrolled patients, about 17% had an objective response and roughly 31% reached disease control.

What the work shows at the level of the full study, not this receptor alone: TCR clones derived from tumors expanded in peripheral blood after treatment with radiotherapy and ipilimumab. The strongest predictors of response were reported to be early dynamic shifts in blood T cell clones along with a rise in serum interferon-beta following radiation.

The study evaluated CTLA-4 blockade (ipilimumab) given together with focal radiation therapy in patients who had chemo-refractory metastatic non-small-cell lung cancer. This clone was found once. Its antigen specificity is not known. Base qualities are missing; no much larger clone stands one base away. The protocol used for the library was the immunoSEQ multiplex PCR assay. TCRdb retrieved this table from immuneACCESS and kept in-frame rearrangements only. Not all clones are present; in checked studies, unresolved V genes account for under half, and no reason is known for the remainder. The sample records around 30,000 clones, roughly four fifths of which are singletons. The ten largest clones add up to roughly 15% of the sample. This receptor was taken from a human donor with non-small cell lung cancer that progressed on radiotherapy plus ipilimumab. The sequencing here drew on peripheral blood, taken from a patient treated with radiotherapy plus ipilimumab.

In nucleotide form, the sequence is TGTGCCAGCAGCTTTCGACGACTAGCGGGGGTTCGATACGAGCAGTACTTC. Its protein is CASSFRRLAGVRYEQYF. The chain couples TRBV9 to TRBJ2-7; 12 bases in the middle match TRBD2. Per the germline V gene, SGDLS is the CDR1 and YYNGEE is the CDR2. The CDR3 numbers 17 residues from cysteine through phenylalanine. Only the CDR3 region is kept as DNA, spanning 51 bases read in frame from base 1. V loses 4 bases at its end and J loses 4 bases; junction bases beyond the gene matches: 12.